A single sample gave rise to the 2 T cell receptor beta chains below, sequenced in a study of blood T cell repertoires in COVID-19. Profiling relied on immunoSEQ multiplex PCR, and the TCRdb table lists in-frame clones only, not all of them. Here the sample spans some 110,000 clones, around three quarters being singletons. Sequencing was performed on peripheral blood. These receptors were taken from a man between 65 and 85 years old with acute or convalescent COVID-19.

This CDR3 reads CASSVSPIAGDFAGELFF. The CDR3 coding sequence is TGTGCCAGCAGCGTATCCCCCATAGCGGGAGATTTCGCCGGGGAGCTGTTTTTT. This chain joins TRBV9 and TRBJ2-2; TRBD2 agrees at 9 bases. Germline CDR1 and CDR2: SGDLS and YYNGEE. The CDR3 has 18 residues. The J segment lost 6 bases and the V segment lost 1 base, leaving 13 bases of the junction unmatched.

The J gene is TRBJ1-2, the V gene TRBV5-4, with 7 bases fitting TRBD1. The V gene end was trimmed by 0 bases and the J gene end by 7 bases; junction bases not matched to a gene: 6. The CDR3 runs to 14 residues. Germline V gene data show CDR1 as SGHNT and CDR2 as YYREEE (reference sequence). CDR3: CASSLGEGAGGYTF. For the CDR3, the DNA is TGTGCCAGCAGCTTGGGAGAGGGGGCGGGTGGCTACACCTTC. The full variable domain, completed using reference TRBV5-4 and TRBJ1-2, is ETGVTQSPTHLIKTRGQQVTLRCSSQSGHNTVSWYQQALGQGPQFIFQYYREEENGRGNFPPRFSGLQFPNYSSELNVNALELDDSALYLCASSLGEGAGGYTFGSGTRLTVV.